The 30 T cell receptor beta chains in this list originate from one sample, sequenced in a study of T cells in localized non-small cell lung cancer. TCRdb keeps only in-frame clones here, not all; method: immunoSEQ multiplex PCR. Seen here are 64,000 or so clones, roughly 90% observed once, and the top ten hold approximately 2%. The material was peripheral blood, obtained before any cancer treatment. The receptors stem from a woman aged 35-70 years with stage I lung adenocarcinoma.

The rearrangement uses TRBV29-1 and TRBJ2-2, with a possible D match to TRBD2 (6 bases). CDR1 and CDR2 (germline): SQVTM, ANQGSEA. The length of the CDR3 is 14 residues. Deletions cut 0 bases from V and 6 bases from J, with 11 bases between. In nucleotides, the CDR3 is TGCAGCGTTGAAGATCTGGCGGGGTCCGGGGAGCTGTTTTTT. Protein product: CSVEDLAGSGELFF.

The chain joins TRBV7-2 to TRBJ1-1; 7 nucleotides match TRBD1. The germline CDR1 and CDR2 sequences are SGHTA and FQGNSA. The V segment lost 5 bases and the J segment 2 bases; nucleotides outside the gene matches: 8. The CDR3 covers 15 residues. The CDR3 is CASSTHRGVNTEAFF. The CDR3 DNA is TGTGCCAGCAGCACTCACAGGGGCGTTAACACTGAAGCTTTCTTT. The variable domain in full, with the rest retrieved from reference TRBV7-2 and TRBJ1-1, is GAGVSQSPSNKVTEKGKDVELRCDPISGHTALYWYRQSLGQGLEFLIYFQGNSAPDKSGLPSDRFSAERTGGSVSTLTIQRTQQEDSAVYLCASSTHRGVNTEAFFGQGTRLTVV.

This chain joins TRBV18 and TRBJ1-6; 8 nucleotides match TRBD1. This CDR3 contains 14 residues. The ends lost 3 bases at V and 8 bases at J; junction bases unmatched: 3. CDR1 is KGHSH, CDR2 LQKENI, per germline. Here the CDR3 DNA reads TGTGCCAGCTCACCGGACAGGGAGTATTCACCCCTCCACTTT. This encodes CASSPDREYSPLHF. The whole variable domain, filled in from reference TRBV18 and TRBJ1-6, reads NAGVMQNPRHLVRRRGQEARLRCSPMKGHSHVYWYRQLPEEGLKFMVYLQKENIIDESGMPKERFSAEFPKEGPSILRIQQVVRGDSAAYFCASSPDREYSPLHFGNGTRLTVT.

V and J are TRBV25-1 and TRBJ1-4; unclear D gene. Trimming took 5 bases from V and 3 from J, leaving 7 bases between them. The CDR3 loop spans 13 amino acids. The germline gives CDR1 MGHDK, CDR2 SYGVNS. CDR3 sequence (DNA): TGTGCCAGCAGTCGGCAGGCTAATGAAAAACTGTTTTTT. Translation: CASSRQANEKLFF.

V gene TRBV4-3 combines with J gene TRBJ2-7; 15 bases map to TRBD2. This CDR3 has 13 residues. Per germline, CDR1 LGHNA and CDR2 YSLEER. The ends lost 9 bases at V and 6 bases at J; junction bases unmatched: 3. The CDR3 spells CASGLAGGPEQYF. The CDR3 DNA reads as TGCGCCAGTGGACTAGCGGGAGGGCCCGAGCAGTACTTC.

The chain uses TRBV9 and TRBJ1-3; maybe TRBD1 (5 bases). The CDR3 consists of 14 residues. Germline CDR1 and CDR2: SGDLS and YYNGEE. Between the trimmed V and J ends, which lost 6 bases and 1 base, there was a span of 11 bases. In nucleotides, the CDR3 is TGTGCCAGCATGGGGGGGAATTCTGGAAACACCATATATTTT. Encoded protein: CASMGGNSGNTIYF.

This chain connects TRBV2 to TRBJ1-2; D remains ambiguous. The CDR3 totals 12 residues. V lost 6 bases and J 8 bases, leaving 13 bases between the germline ends. The germline CDR1 and CDR2 sequences are SNHLY and FYNNEI. The CDR3 sequence: CASSRGPEGYTF. The CDR3, as DNA: TGTGCCAGCAGCCGTGGGCCTGAGGGCTACACCTTC. The full variable domain, rest sourced from reference TRBV2 and TRBJ1-2, is EPEVTQTPSHQVTQMGQEVILRCVPISNHLYFYWYRQILGQKVEFLVSFYNNEISEKSEIFDDQFSVERPDGSNFTLKIRSTKLEDSAMYFCASSRGPEGYTFGSGTRLTVV.

The chain carries TRBV27 and TRBJ2-1; D uncertain. Germline CDR1 reads MNHEY; CDR2 reads SMNVEV (reference sequence). CDR3 length: 15 amino acids. V was trimmed by 5 bases and J by 5 bases, leaving 16 bases between them. The chain's CDR3 is CASSPGPSWNNEQFF. CDR3 bases: TGTGCCAGCAGTCCTGGACCTTCTTGGAACAATGAGCAGTTCTTC.

The V and J genes are TRBV7-2 and TRBJ1-2, with D perhaps TRBD1 (6 bases). Germline V gives CDR1 SGHTA, CDR2 FQGNSA. The length of the CDR3 is 14 residues. Deletions cut 5 bases from V and 2 bases from J, with 12 bases between. The CDR3 loop reads CASSPRQANYGYTF. The CDR3 nucleotides read TGTGCCAGCAGCCCCCGACAGGCGAACTATGGCTACACCTTC.

The gene calls are TRBV2 and TRBJ2-1, with unresolved D. Germline CDR1 is SNHLY and CDR2 is FYNNEI. This CDR3 is built from 13 residues. V gave up 3 bases and J gave up 2 bases, with 5 bases separating them. The CDR3: CASSDRAYNEQFF. The CDR3 region has the DNA TGTGCCAGCAGTGATAGGGCCTACAATGAGCAGTTCTTC.

J is TRBJ2-7 and V is TRBV6-6; D perhaps matches TRBD1 (6 bases). In germline, CDR1 is MNHNY, CDR2 SVGAGI (reference sequence). CDR3 length: 15 residues. V shed 5 bases and J shed 2 bases, with 16 bases lying between them. The CDR3 loop reads CASSRTAEDPYEQYF. The CDR3 nucleotides read TGTGCCAGCAGTCGGACAGCCGAGGATCCCTACGAGCAGTACTTC.

The chain carries TRBV7-9 and TRBJ2-7; 7 bases map to TRBD2. The CDR3 length is 17 residues. CDR1 is SEHNR and CDR2 is FQNEAQ in the germline V gene (reference sequence). After removal of 5 bases from V and 2 bases from J, the junction contained 15 bases not matched to a gene. CDR3 loop: CASSPDLDSGITYEQYF. For the CDR3, the DNA is TGTGCCAGCAGCCCCGACCTTGACAGCGGGATTACCTACGAGCAGTACTTC.

The rearrangement uses TRBV28 and TRBJ1-1; 11 nucleotides line up with TRBD1. CDR3 length: 15 residues. V lost 6 bases to trimming and J lost 1 base; unmatched junction nucleotides: 4. Looked up from germline, CDR1 is MDHEN and CDR2 is SYDVKM. The CDR3 here is CASSGQGAGNTEAFF. CDR3 DNA sequence: TGTGCCAGCAGCGGACAGGGGGCGGGGAACACTGAAGCTTTCTTT.

The chain uses TRBV9 and TRBJ1-1; D gene uncertain. Germline values: CDR1 SGDLS, CDR2 YYNGEE. Trimming pared 1 base from V and 2 bases from J, leaving 12 bases between. The CDR3 is 15 amino acids. Written as DNA, the CDR3 is TGTGCCAGCAGCGTATATTATGGTGTAAACACTGAAGCTTTCTTT. Its translation: CASSVYYGVNTEAFF.

The chain joins TRBV19 to TRBJ1-5; unclear D gene. The germline gives CDR1 LNHDA, CDR2 SQIVND (reference sequence). This CDR3 spans 13 amino acids. V was pared by 0 bases and J by 5 bases, with 5 bases between. The CDR3 DNA sequence: TGTGCCAGTAGTATAGAGGCAGATCAGCCCCAGCATTTT. Encoded protein: CASSIEADQPQHF.

The chain links TRBV10-3 to TRBJ1-1; D is unclear. Germline-derived CDR1 and CDR2 are ENHRY and SYGVKD. This CDR3 has 13 amino acids. V gave up 7 bases and J gave up 4 bases, with 13 bases separating them. CDR3: CAIKYRDGTEAFF. DNA of the CDR3: TGTGCCATCAAATATCGGGATGGCACTGAAGCTTTCTTT.

The chain combines TRBV15 with TRBJ1-1; D may be TRBD1 (5 bases). V lost 1 base, J lost 3 bases, and 12 bases lay in between. This CDR3 region has 15 residues. Germline lookup yields CDR1 LNHNV and CDR2 YYDKDF (reference sequence). The CDR3 sequence: CATSRGGAGHTEAFF. CDR3 in DNA: TGTGCCACCAGCAGAGGAGGGGCAGGGCACACTGAAGCTTTCTTT. Complete variable domain (other parts from reference TRBV15 and TRBJ1-1): DAMVIQNPRYQVTQFGKPVTLSCSQTLNHNVMYWYQQKSSQAPKLLFHYYDKDFNNEADTPDNFQSRRPNTSFCFLDIRSPGLGDTAMYLCATSRGGAGHTEAFFGQGTRLTVV.

This clone was counted once. This chain joins TRBV30 and TRBJ2-7; TRBD1 aligns across 12 bases. The CDR3 is 15 amino acids. V was pared by 2 bases and J by 5 bases, with 7 bases of the junction left unmatched. Per the germline V gene, CDR1 is GTSNPN and CDR2 is SVGIG (reference sequence). CDR3 sequence: CAWSRGQGAQDEQYF. The CDR3 DNA reads as TGTGCCTGGAGTCGGGGACAGGGGGCGCAAGACGAGCAGTACTTC.

V and J are TRBV6-6 and TRBJ1-2; TRBD1 aligns across 10 bases. Germline V CDR1 and CDR2: MNHNY, SVGAGI (reference sequence). Trimming took 4 bases from V and 3 from J; bases not matched to a gene: 2. The CDR3 is made up of 14 amino acids. The CDR3 coding sequence is TGTGCCAGCAGTTTCGACAGGGGGCACTATGGCTACACCTTC. Protein: CASSFDRGHYGYTF.

V and J are TRBV19 and TRBJ2-1; D is unresolved. The CDR3 totals 18 residues. The germline V gene encodes CDR1 LNHDA and CDR2 SQIVND (reference sequence). Trimming took off 3 bases at V and 8 bases at J, with 26 bases between the two ends. CDR3 loop: CASSMPLSSLFPLDEQFF. CDR3 coding DNA: TGTGCCAGTAGTATGCCCCTCAGCAGTTTGTTTCCTCTAGATGAGCAGTTCTTC.

Only a few counts were recorded for this clone. One end of the junction fails to match germline, which may point to a read error. The J gene is TRBJ2-7, the V gene TRBV7-7; no firm D call. The germline V gene has CDR1 SSHAT and CDR2 FNYEAQ (reference sequence). The CDR3 is made up of 13 amino acids. The CDR3 nucleotides are TGTGCTAGCAGCAATTCCGAGTCGAACGAGCAGTACTTC. This translates into CASSNSESNEQYF.

The chain couples TRBV28 to TRBJ2-7; no clear D. Germline lookup yields CDR1 MDHEN and CDR2 SYDVKM. The V and J ends lost 6 bases and 5 bases respectively, with 11 bases between them. The CDR3 consists of 12 residues. The CDR3 coding sequence is TGTGCCAGCAGCCCAGGAGACCACGAGCAGTACTTC. Amino acid sequence: CASSPGDHEQYF.

The chain combines TRBV27 with TRBJ2-6, with D maybe TRBD1 (6 bases). The CDR3 contains 17 residues. Germline V lookup: CDR1 MNHEY, CDR2 SMNVEV (reference sequence). The V gene lost 5 bases and the J gene lost 0 bases, with 14 bases spanning the gap. The CDR3 DNA reads TGTGCCAGCAGTATGGACAGTAAGTCCTCTGGGGCCAACGTCCTGACTTTC. Its translation: CASSMDSKSSGANVLTF. Full variable domain (missing parts from reference TRBV27 and TRBJ2-6): EAQVTQNPRYLITVTGKKLTVTCSQNMNHEYMSWYRQDPGLGLRQIYYSMNVEVTDKGDVPEGYKVSRKEKRNFPLILESPSPNQTSLYFCASSMDSKSSGANVLTFGAGSRLTVL.

The chain has TRBV18 and TRBJ1-5; D not certain. From germline, CDR1 is KGHSH and CDR2 LQKENI. CDR3 length equals 16 residues. V dropped 1 base and J dropped 2 bases, with 12 bases sitting between them. CDR3 DNA: TGTGCCAGCTCACCACGCGGGGTGAGGGGCAATCAGCCCCAGCATTTT. This sequence encodes CASSPRGVRGNQPQHF.

The V gene is TRBV6-1, the J gene TRBJ1-3; no firm D call. V lost 6 bases and J lost 0, with 6 bases in between. The length of the CDR3 is 13 residues. The germline V gene has CDR1 MNHNS and CDR2 SASEGT. As DNA, the CDR3 is TGTGCCAGCAGCCCGAGCTCTGGAAACACCATATATTTT. This gives the protein CASSPSSGNTIYF.

This clone was found once. J is TRBJ2-1 and V is TRBV29-1; 7 bases map to TRBD2. This CDR3 is built from 15 residues. The J segment lost 8 bases and the V segment lost 3 bases, leaving 13 bases of the junction unmatched. Germline CDR1 is SQVTM and CDR2 is ANQGSEA. The CDR3 protein is CSVDINAGAGHEQFF. Written as DNA, the CDR3 is TGCAGCGTTGATATAAACGCGGGAGCGGGGCATGAGCAGTTCTTC.

The chain couples TRBV30 to TRBJ1-1; unclear D gene. CDR3 length: 14 residues. V lost 5 bases and J lost 4, with 17 bases in between. The germline CDR1 and CDR2 sequences are GTSNPN and SVGIG (reference sequence). In nucleotides, the CDR3 is TGTGCCTGGTCTGGACCTATCCGGGGCACTGAAGCTTTCTTT. Translation gives CAWSGPIRGTEAFF.

The rearrangement links TRBV9 to TRBJ2-1, with TRBD2 identical over 8 bases. The CDR3 totals 13 residues. Germline values: CDR1 SGDLS, CDR2 YYNGEE. Unmatched junction bases numbered 6, after V lost 9 bases and J lost 4 bases. CDR3 nucleotide sequence: TGTGCCACTAGAGCGGGAGAATACAATGAGCAGTTCTTC. It codes for CATRAGEYNEQFF.

The chain employs TRBV19 and TRBJ1-1; 9 nucleotides match TRBD1. CDR3 length: 14 amino acids. Germline trimming cut 6 bases from V and 5 bases from J; bases unmatched to any gene: 7. Germline V gene sequence: CDR1 LNHDA, CDR2 SQIVND (reference sequence). The CDR3 reads CASREQGASTEAFF. Written as DNA, the CDR3 is TGTGCCAGTAGGGAACAGGGGGCGAGTACTGAAGCTTTCTTT.

This clone was counted once. The J gene is TRBJ1-1, the V gene TRBV10-3; 7 bases map to TRBD1. V dropped 11 bases and J dropped 1; count of bases not matched to a gene: 7. Germline values: CDR1 ENHRY, CDR2 SYGVKD. This CDR3 has 13 amino acids. The CDR3 reads CAHKQGTNTEAFF. As DNA, the CDR3 is TGTGCCCACAAACAGGGGACGAACACTGAAGCTTTCTTT.